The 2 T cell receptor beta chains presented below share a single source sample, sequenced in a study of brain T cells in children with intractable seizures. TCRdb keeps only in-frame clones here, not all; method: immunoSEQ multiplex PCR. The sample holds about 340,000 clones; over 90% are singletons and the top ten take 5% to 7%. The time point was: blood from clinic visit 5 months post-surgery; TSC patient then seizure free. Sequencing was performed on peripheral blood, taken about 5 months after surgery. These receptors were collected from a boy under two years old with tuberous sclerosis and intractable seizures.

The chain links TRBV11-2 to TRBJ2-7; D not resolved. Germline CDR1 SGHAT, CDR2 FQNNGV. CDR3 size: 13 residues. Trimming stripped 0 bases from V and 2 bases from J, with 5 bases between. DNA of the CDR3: TGTGCCAGCAGCTTAGATTACACCTACGAGCAGTACTTC. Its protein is CASSLDYTYEQYF.

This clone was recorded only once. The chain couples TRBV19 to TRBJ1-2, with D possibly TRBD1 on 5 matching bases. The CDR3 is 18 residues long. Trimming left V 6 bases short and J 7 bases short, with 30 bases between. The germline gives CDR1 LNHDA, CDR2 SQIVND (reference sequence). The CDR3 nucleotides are TGTGCCAGTAGGAGCAGGGCGAAACTAAGGGACGAGCGATTTGGCTACACCTTC. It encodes CASRSRAKLRDERFGYTF.